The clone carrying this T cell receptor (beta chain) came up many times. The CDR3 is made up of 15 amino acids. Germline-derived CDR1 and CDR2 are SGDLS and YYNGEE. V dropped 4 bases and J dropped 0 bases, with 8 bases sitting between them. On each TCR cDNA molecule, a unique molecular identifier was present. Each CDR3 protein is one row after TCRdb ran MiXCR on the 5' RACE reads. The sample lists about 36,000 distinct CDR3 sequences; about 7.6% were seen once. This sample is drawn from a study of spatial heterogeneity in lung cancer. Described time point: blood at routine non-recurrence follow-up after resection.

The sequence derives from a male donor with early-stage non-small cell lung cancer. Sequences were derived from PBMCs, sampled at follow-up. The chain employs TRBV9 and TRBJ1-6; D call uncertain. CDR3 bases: TGTGCCAGCAGCCCCGGGAGCTCCTATAATTCACCCCTCCACTTT. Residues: CASSPGSSYNSPLHF. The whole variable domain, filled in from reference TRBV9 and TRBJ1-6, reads DSGVTQTPKHLITATGQRVTLRCSPRSGDLSVYWYQQSLDQGLQFLIQYYNGEERAKGNILERFSAQQFPDLHSELNLSSLELGDSALYFCASSPGSSYNSPLHFGNGTRLTVT.